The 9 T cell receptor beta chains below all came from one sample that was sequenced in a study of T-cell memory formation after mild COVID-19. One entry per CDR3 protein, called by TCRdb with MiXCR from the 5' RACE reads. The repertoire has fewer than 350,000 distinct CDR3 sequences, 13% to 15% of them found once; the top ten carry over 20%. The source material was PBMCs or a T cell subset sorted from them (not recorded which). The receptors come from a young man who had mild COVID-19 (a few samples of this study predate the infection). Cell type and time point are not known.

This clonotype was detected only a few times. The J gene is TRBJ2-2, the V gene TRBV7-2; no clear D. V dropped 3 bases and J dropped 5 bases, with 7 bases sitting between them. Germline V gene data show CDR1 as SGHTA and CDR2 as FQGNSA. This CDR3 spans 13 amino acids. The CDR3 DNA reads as TGTGCCAGCAGCTTCCGTCTGACCGGGGAGCTGTTTTTT. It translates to CASSFRLTGELFF. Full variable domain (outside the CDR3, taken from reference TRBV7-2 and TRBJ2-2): GAGVSQSPSNKVTEKGKDVELRCDPISGHTALYWYRQSLGQGLEFLIYFQGNSAPDKSGLPSDRFSAERTGGSVSTLTIQRTQQEDSAVYLCASSFRLTGELFFGEGSRLTVL.

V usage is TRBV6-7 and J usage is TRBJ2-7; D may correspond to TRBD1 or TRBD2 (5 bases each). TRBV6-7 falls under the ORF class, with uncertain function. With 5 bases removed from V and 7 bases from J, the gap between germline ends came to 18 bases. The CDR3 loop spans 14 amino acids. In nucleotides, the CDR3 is TGTGCCAGCAGTCTCCCGGGACGGCTCAAGGAGCAGTACGTC. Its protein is CASSLPGRLKEQYV.

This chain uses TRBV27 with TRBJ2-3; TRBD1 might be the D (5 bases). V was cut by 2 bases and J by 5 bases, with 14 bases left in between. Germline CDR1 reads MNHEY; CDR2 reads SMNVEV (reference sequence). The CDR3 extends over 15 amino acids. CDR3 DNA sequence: TGTGCCAGCAGTTTAATCGGCAGGGTAGGAGATACGCAGTATTTT. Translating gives CASSLIGRVGDTQYF.

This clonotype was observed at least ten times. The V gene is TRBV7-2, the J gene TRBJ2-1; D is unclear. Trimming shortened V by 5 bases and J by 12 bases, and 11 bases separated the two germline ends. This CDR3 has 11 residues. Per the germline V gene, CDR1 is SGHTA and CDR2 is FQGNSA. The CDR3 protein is CASSPRLRQFF. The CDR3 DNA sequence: TGTGCCAGCAGCCCTCGATTGAGGCAGTTCTTC.

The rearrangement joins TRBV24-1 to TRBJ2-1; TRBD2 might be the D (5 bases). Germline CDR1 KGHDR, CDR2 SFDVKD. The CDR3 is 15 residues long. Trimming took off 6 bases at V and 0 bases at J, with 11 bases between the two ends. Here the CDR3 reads CATSSPGSSYNEQFF. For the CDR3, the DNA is TGTGCCACCAGTTCTCCGGGGAGCTCCTACAATGAGCAGTTCTTC.

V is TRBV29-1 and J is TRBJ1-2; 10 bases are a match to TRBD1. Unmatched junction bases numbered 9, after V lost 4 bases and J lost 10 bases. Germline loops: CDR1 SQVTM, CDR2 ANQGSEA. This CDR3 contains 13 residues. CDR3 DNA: TGCAGCGTTGGTGTGGGACAGGGGAATTCCTACACCTTC. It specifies CSVGVGQGNSYTF.

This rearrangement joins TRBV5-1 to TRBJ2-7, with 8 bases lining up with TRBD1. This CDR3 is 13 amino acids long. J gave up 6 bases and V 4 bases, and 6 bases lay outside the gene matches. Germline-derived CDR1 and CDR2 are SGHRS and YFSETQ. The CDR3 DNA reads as TGCGCCAGCAGCATAGACAGGGGTGGCGAGCAGTACTTC. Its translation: CASSIDRGGEQYF.

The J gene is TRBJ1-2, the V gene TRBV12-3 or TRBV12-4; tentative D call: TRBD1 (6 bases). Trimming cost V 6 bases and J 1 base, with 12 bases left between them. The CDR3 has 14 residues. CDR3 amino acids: CASRARGFNYGYTF. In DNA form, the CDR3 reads TGTGCCAGCAGGGCGAGGGGGTTTAACTATGGCTACACCTTC.

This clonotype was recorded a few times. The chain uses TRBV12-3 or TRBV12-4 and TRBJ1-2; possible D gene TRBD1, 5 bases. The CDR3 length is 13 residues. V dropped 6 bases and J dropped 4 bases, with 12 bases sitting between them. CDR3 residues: CASSRDSPYGYTF. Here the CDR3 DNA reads TGTGCCAGCAGCCGAGACAGCCCCTATGGCTACACCTTC.